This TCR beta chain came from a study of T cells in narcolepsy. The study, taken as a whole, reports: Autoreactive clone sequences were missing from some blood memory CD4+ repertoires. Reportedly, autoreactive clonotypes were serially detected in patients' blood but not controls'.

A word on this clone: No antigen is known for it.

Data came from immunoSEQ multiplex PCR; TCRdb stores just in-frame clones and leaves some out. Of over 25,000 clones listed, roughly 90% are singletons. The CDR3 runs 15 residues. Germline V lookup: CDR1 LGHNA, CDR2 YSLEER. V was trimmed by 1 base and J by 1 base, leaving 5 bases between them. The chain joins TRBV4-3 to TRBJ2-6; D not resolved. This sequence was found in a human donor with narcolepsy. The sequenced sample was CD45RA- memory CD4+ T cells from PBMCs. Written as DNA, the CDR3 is TGCGCCAGCAGCCAAGTTACTTCTGGGGCCAACGTCCTGACTTTC. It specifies CASSQVTSGANVLTF.